Each of the 13 T cell receptor beta chains below was sequenced from the same sample in a study of shared clonotypes between healthy human individuals. Clones were sequenced by immunoSEQ multiplex PCR, and TCRdb holds only the in-frame ones, with some missing. The table includes millions of clones, about 95% detected once. CD45RO-negative CD8 cells positively selected for CCR7 made up the naive population, which excluded terminally differentiated effector memory CD45RA+ cells. Material for sequencing was naive CD8+ T cells sorted from blood. The receptors come from a man between 18 and 35 years old in good health.

J is TRBJ2-7 and V is TRBV7-9; 7 nucleotides line up with TRBD2. J gave up 2 bases and V 1 base, and 5 bases lay outside the gene matches. Germline V gene data show CDR1 as SEHNR and CDR2 as FQNEAQ (reference sequence). The CDR3 covers 15 residues. The CDR3 sequence is CASSLVSGPTYEQYF. DNA for the CDR3: TGTGCCAGCAGCTTAGTTAGCGGGCCCACCTACGAGCAGTACTTC.

This chain links TRBV7-6 with TRBJ2-3; D gene unclear. V gave up 2 bases and J gave up 3 bases, with 12 bases separating them. Per the germline V gene, CDR1 is SGHVS and CDR2 is FNYEAQ. This CDR3 is built from 15 residues. CDR3 amino acids: CASSLSGDETDTQYF. The CDR3 DNA follows: TGTGCCAGCAGCTTATCCGGCGACGAGACAGATACGCAGTATTTT.

The chain employs TRBV7-8 and TRBJ2-3, with 10 positions matching TRBD2. J gave up 5 bases and V 5 bases, and 10 bases lay outside the gene matches. The CDR3 contains 16 residues. Looked up from germline, CDR1 is SGHVS and CDR2 is FQNEAQ. Here the CDR3 reads CASSPRLAGVIDTQYF. CDR3 coding DNA: TGTGCCAGCAGCCCTCGTCTAGCGGGAGTGATAGATACGCAGTATTTT.

For this clone: In the same sample, other DNA sequences code for this CDR3. The chain uses TRBV4-1 and TRBJ2-7; D possibly corresponds to TRBD1 (6 bases). CDR1 is MGHRA, CDR2 YSYEKL, per germline. The CDR3 runs 15 residues. V was clipped by 1 base and J by 4 bases, with 14 bases between them. This chain's CDR3 is CASSQVETGGYEQYF. Written as DNA, the CDR3 is TGCGCCAGCAGCCAAGTGGAGACAGGAGGATACGAGCAGTACTTC.

This clone appeared once. V gene TRBV6-1 combines with J gene TRBJ2-7; the D gene is possibly TRBD1 (6 bases). The germline V gene has CDR1 MNHNS and CDR2 SASEGT. The CDR3 spans 15 residues. V shed 1 base and J shed 3 bases, with 13 bases lying between them. The CDR3 DNA is TGTGCCAGCAGTGAAGATTACACAGGGCTCTACGAGCAGTACTTC. Protein product: CASSEDYTGLYEQYF.

The chain employs TRBV5-4 and TRBJ2-1, with D unresolved. Trimming pared 6 bases from V and 2 bases from J, leaving 9 bases between. The germline CDR1 and CDR2 sequences are SGHNT and YYREEE (reference sequence). This CDR3 is built from 13 residues. CDR3 bases: TGTGCCAGCACGGAGCCCCCCTACAATGAGCAGTTCTTC. Its translation is CASTEPPYNEQFF.

Note on this clone: Other nucleotide sequences from this sample produce the same CDR3. This chain uses TRBV29-1 with TRBJ2-7, with D possibly being TRBD1 (5 bases). Deletions cut 3 bases from V and 1 base from J, with 7 bases between. CDR3 length equals 12 residues. Germline CDR1 is SQVTM and CDR2 is ANQGSEA. CDR3 in DNA: TGCAGCGTTGAGGGGCTTTCCTACGAGCAGTACTTC. Residues: CSVEGLSYEQYF.

The J gene is TRBJ2-3, the V gene TRBV29-1; 11 bases align to TRBD2. This CDR3 spans 19 amino acids. Germline V lookup: CDR1 SQVTM, CDR2 ANQGSEA. The J segment lost 2 bases and the V segment lost 0 bases, leaving 13 bases of the junction unmatched. The chain's CDR3 is CSVEDRASGRLPITDTQYF. In DNA form, the CDR3 reads TGCAGCGTTGAAGATCGGGCTAGCGGGAGGCTACCAATCACAGATACGCAGTATTTT.

The CDR3 DNA is TGTGCCAGCAGCGTAGGAGTAGGCCTTGAGGGGGAGCAGTACTTC. This codes for CASSVGVGLEGEQYF. V usage is TRBV9 and J usage is TRBJ2-7; D could derive from TRBD1 or TRBD2 (5 bases each). The CDR3 loop spans 15 amino acids. Germline-derived CDR1 and CDR2 are SGDLS and YYNGEE. The V and J ends lost 0 bases and 7 bases respectively, with 17 bases between them.

This chain joins TRBV13 and TRBJ1-3; 7 bases are a match to TRBD1. The CDR3 length is 15 residues. After removal of 5 bases from V and 0 bases from J, the junction contained 4 bases not matched to a gene. Looked up from germline, CDR1 is PRHDT and CDR2 is FYEKMQ (reference sequence). The CDR3 coding sequence is TGTGCCAGCAGCACGGACAGGTACTCTGGAAACACCATATATTTT. This sequence encodes CASSTDRYSGNTIYF.

V usage is TRBV6-5 and J usage is TRBJ2-7; TRBD2 might be the D (6 bases). CDR1 and CDR2 (germline): MNHEY, SVGAGI. The CDR3 contains 14 residues. Trimming removed 6 bases at V and 1 base at J, with 13 bases between. The CDR3 nucleotides read TGTGCCAGCAGCCTCCCGGAGGGGTCCTACGAGCAGTACTTC. It encodes CASSLPEGSYEQYF.

Concerning this clone: Other nucleotide sequences in the sample specify the same CDR3. The chain joins TRBV19 to TRBJ2-7; D perhaps matches TRBD1 (6 bases). The V and J ends lost 6 bases and 3 bases respectively, with 12 bases between them. There are 13 residues in the CDR3. Germline CDR1 is LNHDA and CDR2 is SQIVND (reference sequence). CDR3 nucleotides: TGTGCCAGTAGCCCCGGACAGAGCTACGAGCAGTACTTC. Encoded protein: CASSPGQSYEQYF.

In its sample, this clone was seen once. The chain has TRBV30 and TRBJ2-3; 9 nucleotides agree with TRBD1. The CDR3 has 13 amino acids. Germline V gene sequence: CDR1 GTSNPN, CDR2 SVGIG (reference sequence). With V trimmed by 5 bases and J by 4 bases, 4 bases remained unmatched. In nucleotides, the CDR3 is TGTGCCTGGGCCCGGGACAGGGCAGATACGCAGTATTTT. It translates to CAWARDRADTQYF.